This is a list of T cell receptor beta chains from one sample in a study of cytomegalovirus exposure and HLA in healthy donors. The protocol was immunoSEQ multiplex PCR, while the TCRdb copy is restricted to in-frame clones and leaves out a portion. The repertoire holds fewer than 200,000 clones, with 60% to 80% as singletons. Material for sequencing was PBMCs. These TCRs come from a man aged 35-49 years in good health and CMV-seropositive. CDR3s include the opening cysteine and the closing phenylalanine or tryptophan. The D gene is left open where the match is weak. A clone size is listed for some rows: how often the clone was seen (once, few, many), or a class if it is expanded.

TGTGCCAGCAGCTTCTATGGCAGGGGTGAGCAGTTCTTC	CASSFYGRGEQFF	once	-	TRBV7-8	TRBJ2-1
TGTGCCAGCAGCCAGGCTAGACACGGACGGACTAGCGAGAACTTC	CASSQARHGRTSENF	-	TRBD2	TRBV7-9	TRBJ2-5
TGTGCCAGCAGCCCTTCAATTTTCAGGGGAGTACCCGCCACCGGGGAGCTGTTTTTT	CASSPSIFRGVPATGELFF	-	-	TRBV5-8	TRBJ2-2
TGCAGCGTTGAAGTGGGCGCCCAAGAGACCCAGTACTTC	CSVEVGAQETQYF	few	-	TRBV29-1	TRBJ2-5
TGTGCCACCAGCAGACCACCGGGACTAGCGGCTTTCCAAGAGACCCAGTACTTC	CATSRPPGLAAFQETQYF	-	TRBD2	TRBV15	TRBJ2-5
TGTGCTAGTGGTCTCGGGTCATTAGAGCCCCAGCATTTT	CASGLGSLEPQHF	once	-	TRBV12-5	TRBJ1-5
TGTGCCTGGAGTTCGGGGACTAGCGGCTCCTACGAGCAGTACTTC	CAWSSGTSGSYEQYF	-	TRBD2	TRBV30	TRBJ2-7
TGCGCCAGCAGCCCACTCCGCAGGGGGCCCGGGGAGCTGTTTTTT	CASSPLRRGPGELFF	-	TRBD1	TRBV5-1	TRBJ2-2
TGTGCCAGCAGTGACTCGGGAGTAGTCGCAGATACGCAGTATTTT	CASSDSGVVADTQYF	-	-	TRBV6-1	TRBJ2-3
TGCGCCAGCAGTGATGGGACAGGGGCCACTGAAGCTTTCTTT	CASSDGTGATEAFF	-	TRBD1	TRBV10-1	TRBJ1-1
TGTGCCTGGGCACAGGGATCTGGGGCCAACGTCCTGACTTTC	CAWAQGSGANVLTF	-	-	TRBV30	TRBJ2-6
TGTGCCAGCAGCGTAGACGCCTTCGGAGATGAGCAGTTCTTC	CASSVDAFGDEQFF	-	-	TRBV9	TRBJ2-1
TGTGCCAGCAGTTTACAGGGCGGGAGGCCTCCCTACAATGAGCAGTTCTTC	CASSLQGGRPPYNEQFF	few	TRBD2	TRBV27	TRBJ2-1
TGTGCCAGCACCCGCGGCCTCCCCAGTGAAGCTTTCTTT	CASTRGLPSEAFF	few	-	TRBV7-9	TRBJ1-1
TGTGCTAGTGGTCCGTCCGCGGTAAGGGAGCAGTACTTC	CASGPSAVREQYF	-	-	TRBV12-5	TRBJ2-7
TGTGCCAGTAGCACCGGGACTAGACCCTACGAGCAGTACTTC	CASSTGTRPYEQYF	once	TRBD2	TRBV19	TRBJ2-7
TGTGCCAGCAGCGGAAGGGGGGGGACAGGGGGCTCACCCCTCCACTTT	CASSGRGGTGGSPLHF	-	TRBD1	TRBV7-8	TRBJ1-6
TGCGCCAGCAGCTTGGCCCCGAATCAGGGGACTGAAGCTTTCTTT	CASSLAPNQGTEAFF	-	-	TRBV5-1	TRBJ1-1
TGTGCCAGCATAGACGAGCAGTACTTC	CASIDEQYF	-	-	TRBV25-1	TRBJ2-7
TGCGCCAGCAGCTCCGTAGCGGGACCCCAATCCTACGAGCAGTACTTC	CASSSVAGPQSYEQYF	-	TRBD2	TRBV5-1	TRBJ2-7
TGTGCCAGCAGCTTGGGTCAGGGGAACTATGGCTACACCTTC	CASSLGQGNYGYTF	-	-	TRBV11-3	TRBJ1-2
TGTGCCAGTAGTGAGGCTAGCGGACACACAGATACGCAGTATTTT	CASSEASGHTDTQYF	-	TRBD2	TRBV19	TRBJ2-3
TGTGCCAGCAGTGAACTCAGGGGGCCCGGGGAGCTGTTTTTT	CASSELRGPGELFF	few	TRBD1	TRBV2	TRBJ2-2
TGTGCCAGCTCTGGACAGGGGGTCTACAATGAGCAGTTCTTC	CASSGQGVYNEQFF	-	TRBD1	TRBV27	TRBJ2-1
TGTGCCAGCATCTCTAGTGCCTCGTACGAGCAGTACTTC	CASISSASYEQYF	-	-	TRBV28	TRBJ2-7
TGTGCCAGTAGTATCGGGACTAGCGGGTCCTACAATGAGCAGTTCTTC	CASSIGTSGSYNEQFF	-	TRBD2	TRBV19	TRBJ2-1